This T cell receptor (beta chain) is from a study of T cells in Graves' hyperthyroidism and ophthalmopathy. The TCR beta CDR3 regions underwent amplification using RNA transcripts as the source. Carried out on the TCR CDR3, a first-round RT-PCR used the HTBI primer set. Each CDR3 protein is one row after TCRdb ran MiXCR on the multiplex PCR reads. The table has 550,000 to 800,000 distinct CDR3 sequences, roughly 15% seen once; the top ten hold approximately 8.4%. This CDR3 has 15 amino acids. The germline V gene has CDR1 ENHRY and CDR2 SYGVKD. The trim removed 7 bases at V and 5 bases at J, leaving 7 bases unmatched. This clonotype was picked up many times. Exclusion of patients followed from uncontrolled infection, other autoimmune disease, pregnancy or lactation. The diagnostic basis comprised clinical symptoms, serum thyroxine and TRAb, thyroid ultrasound and orbital computed tomography.

V is TRBV10-3 and J is TRBJ2-3; 12 bases match TRBD2. The sequence came from a man between 18 and 35 years old with Graves' hyperthyroidism. The sample was blood. The DNA of the CDR3 is TGTGCCATCACTTCGACTAGCGGGAGAGGAGATACGCAGTATTTT. Encoded protein: CAITSTSGRGDTQYF.